This T cell receptor beta chain was sequenced in a study of blood T cell repertoires in COVID-19. Overall study context: COVID-19 samples collected from the United States, Italy and Spain covered acute and convalescent phases.

CDR1 LNHNV and CDR2 YYDKDF come from the germline V gene (reference sequence). CDR3 length equals 18 residues. The J segment lost 4 bases and the V segment lost 1 base, leaving 12 bases of the junction unmatched. Original processing notes: The authors estimated nucleated cell counts from reference gene primer amplification. Libraries were prepared by immunoSEQ multiplex PCR; TCRdb keeps only in-frame clonotypes and omits some of them. The D gene and trimming were derived from the DNA, and the V and J assignments and clone size from that table. The sample holds a few hundred thousand clones, under 85% seen once.

The origin of this receptor is a man aged 25 to 40 who had recovered from COVID-19. Sequenced: peripheral blood. The chain uses TRBV15 and TRBJ1-2; TRBD1 matches at 10 bases. This CDR3 reads CATSRGGGQGLGRYGYTF. CDR3 nucleotides: TGTGCCACCAGCAGAGGCGGGGGACAGGGGTTAGGACGCTATGGCTACACCTTC. Full variable domain (rest looked up from reference TRBV15 and TRBJ1-2): DAMVIQNPRYQVTQFGKPVTLSCSQTLNHNVMYWYQQKSSQAPKLLFHYYDKDFNNEADTPDNFQSRRPNTSFCFLDIRSPGLGDTAMYLCATSRGGGQGLGRYGYTFGSGTRLTVV.